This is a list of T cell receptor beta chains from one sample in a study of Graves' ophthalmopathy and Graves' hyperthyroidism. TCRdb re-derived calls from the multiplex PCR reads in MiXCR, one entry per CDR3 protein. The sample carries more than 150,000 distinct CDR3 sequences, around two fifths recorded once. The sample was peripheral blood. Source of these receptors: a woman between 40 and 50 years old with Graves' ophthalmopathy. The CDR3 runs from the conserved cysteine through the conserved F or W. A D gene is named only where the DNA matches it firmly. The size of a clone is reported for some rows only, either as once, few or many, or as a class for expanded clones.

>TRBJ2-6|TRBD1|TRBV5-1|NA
CASSLAPGQLSGANVLTF
TGCGCCAGCAGCTTGGCCCCGGGACAGCTCTCTGGGGCCAACGTCCTGACTTTC
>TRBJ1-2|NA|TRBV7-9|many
CASSLERHDGYTF
TGTGCCAGCAGCTTAGAACGGCACGATGGCTACACCTTC
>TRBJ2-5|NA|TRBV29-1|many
CSAGTSVDTTQYF
TGCAGCGCCGGGACCTCTGTAGATACGACCCAGTACTTC
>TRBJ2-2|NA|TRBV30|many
CAWTRRGITGELFF
TGTGCCTGGACTAGACGGGGAATCACCGGGGAGCTGTTTTTT
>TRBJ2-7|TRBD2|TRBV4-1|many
CASSPWTSGRGDEQYF
TGCGCCAGCAGCCCCTGGACTAGCGGGAGAGGCGACGAGCAGTACTTC
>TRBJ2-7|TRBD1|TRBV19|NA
CATSAGGYEQYF
TGTGCCACCTCGGCAGGGGGCTACGAGCAGTACTTC
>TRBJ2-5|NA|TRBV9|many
CASSASPGLEETQYF
TGTGCCAGCAGCGCCTCTCCGGGACTTGAAGAGACCCAGTACTTC
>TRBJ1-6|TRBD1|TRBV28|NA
CASTPGQGSSPLHF
TGTGCCAGCACCCCGGGACAGGGGAGTTCACCCCTCCACTTT
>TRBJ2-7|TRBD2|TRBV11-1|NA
CASSNVMTSGRYEQYF
TGTGCCAGCAGCAACGTCATGACTAGCGGGAGATACGAGCAGTACTTC
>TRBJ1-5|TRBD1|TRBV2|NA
CASSDPTGRNQPQHF
TGTGCCAGCAGTGACCCGACAGGGCGGAATCAGCCCCAGCATTTT
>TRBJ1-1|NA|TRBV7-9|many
CASSLSAGKLFEAFF
TGTGCCAGCAGCTTAAGCGCTGGGAAATTATTTGAAGCTTTCTTT
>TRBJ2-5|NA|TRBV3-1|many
CASSQDGPYGGFYQETQYF
TGTGCCAGCAGCCAAGACGGACCCTATGGAGGATTTTACCAAGAGACCCAGTACTTC
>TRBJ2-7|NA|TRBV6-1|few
CASSWDPDYEQYF
TGTGCCAGCAGCTGGGATCCCGACTACGAGCAGTACTTC
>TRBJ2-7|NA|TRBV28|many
CASRQNYEQYF
TGTGCCAGCAGACAAAACTACGAGCAGTACTTC
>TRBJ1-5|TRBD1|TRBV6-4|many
CASSVGPGQGRYGNQPQHF
TGTGCCAGCAGTGTGGGACCGGGACAGGGAAGATACGGCAATCAGCCCCAGCATTTT
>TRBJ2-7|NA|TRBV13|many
CASSLRQEGSYEQYF
TGTGCCAGCAGCTTAAGACAGGAGGGGTCCTACGAGCAGTACTTC
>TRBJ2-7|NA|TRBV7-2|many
CASSLVGGGPYEQYF
TGTGCCAGCAGCTTAGTGGGGGGGGGGCCCTACGAGCAGTACTTC
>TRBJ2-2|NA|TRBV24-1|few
CATSDPWTTGELFF
TGTGCCACCAGTGATCCCTGGACCACCGGGGAGCTGTTTTTT
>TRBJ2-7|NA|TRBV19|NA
CASGQPSSKGYEQYF
TGTGCTTCTGGACAGCCTAGCTCCAAAGGCTACGAGCAGTACTTC
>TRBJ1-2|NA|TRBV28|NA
CASTLPAGYGYTF
TGTGCCAGCACCCTACCCGCGGGCTATGGCTACACCTTC
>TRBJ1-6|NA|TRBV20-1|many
CSARDMSRGRNSPLHF
TGCAGTGCTAGAGATATGTCCAGGGGCCGTAATTCACCCCTCCACTTT
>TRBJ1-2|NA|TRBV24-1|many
CATSDQDLGYTF
TGTGCCACCAGTGATCAAGATTTAGGCTACACCTTC
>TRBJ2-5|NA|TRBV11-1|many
CASSSPQETQYF
TGTGCCAGCAGTTCACCGCAAGAGACCCAGTACTTC
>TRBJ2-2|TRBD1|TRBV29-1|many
CSAPGQGNTGELFF
TGCAGCGCACCGGGACAGGGGAACACCGGGGAGCTGTTTTTT
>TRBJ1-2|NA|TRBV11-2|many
CASSLGQYYGYTF
TGTGCCAGCAGCTTAGGACAGTACTATGGCTACACCTTC
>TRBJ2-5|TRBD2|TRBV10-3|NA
CAISHPSGLAFQETQYF
TGTGCCATCAGTCACCCCTCGGGACTAGCGTTCCAAGAGACCCAGTACTTC
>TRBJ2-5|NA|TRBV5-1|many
CASSLGGAGTQGETQYF
TGCGCCAGCAGCTTGGGCGGAGCCGGGACTCAAGGAGAGACCCAGTACTTC
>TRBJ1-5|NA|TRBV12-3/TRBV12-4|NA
CASSWLGGSKPQHF
TGTGCCAGCAGTTGGCTGGGGGGATCAAAGCCCCAGCATTTT
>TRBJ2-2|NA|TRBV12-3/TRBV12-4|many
CASTLANTGELFF
TGTGCCAGCACCCTCGCGAACACCGGGGAGCTGTTTTTT
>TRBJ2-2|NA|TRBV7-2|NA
CASSFVSPTGELFF
TGTGCCAGCAGCTTCGTCAGCCCGACCGGGGAGCTGTTTTTT
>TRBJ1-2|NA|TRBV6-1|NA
CASSGQPFYGYTF
TGTGCCAGCAGTGGACAGCCCTTCTATGGCTACACCTTC
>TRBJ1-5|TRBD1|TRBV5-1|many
CASSPVGQIGQPQHF
TGCGCCAGCAGCCCCGTGGGACAGATCGGTCAGCCCCAGCATTTT
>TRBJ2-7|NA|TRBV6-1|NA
CASSENPPPSYEQYF
TGTGCCAGCAGTGAAAACCCTCCCCCCTCCTACGAGCAGTACTTC
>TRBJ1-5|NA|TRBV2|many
CASSVLGNSNQPQHF
TGTGCCAGCAGTGTTCTGGGAAATAGCAATCAGCCCCAGCATTTT
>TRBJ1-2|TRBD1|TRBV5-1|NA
CASSSETGNYGYTF
TGCGCCAGCAGCTCGGAGACAGGGAACTATGGCTACACCTTC
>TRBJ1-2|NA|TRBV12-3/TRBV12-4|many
CASSWGTRNYGYTF
TGTGCCAGCAGTTGGGGGACACGTAACTATGGCTACACCTTC
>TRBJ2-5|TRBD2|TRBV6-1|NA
CASSQAGDQETQYF
TGTGCCAGCAGTCAAGCGGGAGACCAAGAGACCCAGTACTTC
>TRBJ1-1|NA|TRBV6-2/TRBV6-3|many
CASSFIDRGEAFF
TGTGCCAGCAGTTTCATCGACCGGGGTGAAGCTTTCTTT
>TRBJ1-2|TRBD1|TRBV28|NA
CASRRDRGNNYGYTF
TGTGCCAGCCGGCGCGACAGGGGAAATAACTATGGCTACACCTTC
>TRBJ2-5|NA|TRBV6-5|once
CASSYSSIKGETQYF
TGTGCCAGCAGTTACTCTTCTATAAAGGGGGAGACCCAGTACTTC
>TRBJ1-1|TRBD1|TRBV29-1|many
CSVDRTGLNTEAFF
TGCAGCGTCGACAGGACAGGTCTGAACACTGAAGCTTTCTTT
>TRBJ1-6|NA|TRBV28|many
CASSLGLGKVYNSPLHF
TGTGCCAGCAGTTTAGGTTTAGGGAAGGTCTATAATTCACCCCTCCACTTT
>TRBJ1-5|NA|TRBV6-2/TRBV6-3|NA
CASSPGASLGNQPQHF
TGTGCCAGCAGCCCGGGAGCCTCCCTCGGCAATCAGCCCCAGCATTTT
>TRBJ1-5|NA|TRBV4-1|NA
CASSQDRTSNQPQHF
TGCGCCAGCAGCCAAGATAGGACATCAAATCAGCCCCAGCATTTT
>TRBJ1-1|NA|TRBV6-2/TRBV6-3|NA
CASSHPKALDRLYTEAFF
TGTGCCAGCAGTCACCCAAAAGCCCTAGACAGATTATACACTGAAGCTTTCTTT
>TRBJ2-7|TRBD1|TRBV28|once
CASSSGQGEEQYF
TGTGCCAGCAGTTCGGGACAGGGTGAAGAGCAGTACTTC
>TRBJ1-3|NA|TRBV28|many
CASSPTTASGNTIYF
TGTGCCAGCAGCCCTACGACAGCCTCCGGAAACACCATATATTTT
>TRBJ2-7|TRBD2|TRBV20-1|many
CSASPRLAGYEQYF
TGCAGTGCTAGCCCCCGGCTAGCGGGATACGAGCAGTACTTC
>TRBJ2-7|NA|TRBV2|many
CASSEEAGWYEQYF
TGTGCCAGCAGTGAAGAGGCAGGGTGGTACGAGCAGTACTTC
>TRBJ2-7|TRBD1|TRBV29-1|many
CSVGPRQGSYEQYF
TGCAGCGTTGGGCCCCGACAGGGGTCCTACGAGCAGTACTTC
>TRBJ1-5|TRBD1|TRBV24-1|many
CATRDRGPNQPQHF
TGTGCCACCAGGGACAGGGGTCCCAATCAGCCCCAGCATTTT
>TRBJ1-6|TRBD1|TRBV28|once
CASSLLGTGYSPLHF
TGTGCCAGCAGTTTATTGGGGACAGGGTATTCACCCCTCCACTTT
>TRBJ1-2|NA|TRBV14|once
CANQDRPFNYGYTF
TGTGCCAACCAAGACAGGCCGTTCAACTATGGCTACACCTTC